These T cell receptor beta chains were read from a single sample in a study of shared clonotypes between healthy human individuals. TCRdb keeps only in-frame clones here, not all; method: immunoSEQ multiplex PCR. This table holds millions of clones, about 92% found once. The sample comprised naive CD4+ T cells sorted from blood. These receptors all stem from a young man in good health. Both conserved end residues are part of each CDR3. D genes are given only for firm matches. The listing skips clone size in some rows; elsewhere it reads once, few, many or a size class.

d_gene | j_gene | abundance | v_gene | CDR3nt | CDR3aa
. | TRBJ2-7 | . | TRBV28 | TGTGCCAGCAGCGCCGGTGGGGGCGGGGGCCCCGGGCAGTACTTC | CASSAGGGGGPGQYF
TRBD1 | TRBJ2-7 | . | TRBV6-5 | TGTGCCAGCAATAAACAGGGGGTGAGCTACGAGCAGTACTTC | CASNKQGVSYEQYF
TRBD2 | TRBJ2-1 | . | TRBV28 | TGTGCCAGCAGTTTATCCAGCGGGGGGGGTAATGAGCAGTTCTTC | CASSLSSGGGNEQFF
TRBD1 | TRBJ2-7 | . | TRBV19 | TGTGCCAGTAGTATCAACGGACAGGGGAACGAGCAGTACTTC | CASSINGQGNEQYF
TRBD2 | TRBJ2-5 | . | TRBV7-6 | TGTGCCAGCAGCTTAGTCGGGGGGAGGTACCAAGAGACCCAGTACTTC | CASSLVGGRYQETQYF
. | TRBJ2-7 | . | TRBV30 | TGTGCCTGGAGTGTACGGAGAGGCGAGCAGTACTTC | CAWSVRRGEQYF
TRBD2 | TRBJ2-7 | . | TRBV10-1 | TGCGCCAGCAGTGAGTCTTGGGGACTAGCGGGAGTCGAGCAGTACTTC | CASSESWGLAGVEQYF
. | TRBJ2-7 | . | TRBV7-6 | TGTGCCAGCAGCTTGGACTACTCCTACGAGCAGTACTTC | CASSLDYSYEQYF
. | TRBJ1-5 | few | TRBV10-3 | TGTGCCATCAGTGATTCGACAGGCGTTCAGCCCCAGCATTTT | CAISDSTGVQPQHF
TRBD1 | TRBJ2-2 | . | TRBV2 | TGTGCCAGCAGCCCGACAGGGTTGGGGACCGGGGAGCTGTTTTTT | CASSPTGLGTGELFF
. | TRBJ2-3 | . | TRBV9 | TGTGCCAGCAGCGTAGTGGGGGGCTCCACAGATACGCAGTATTTT | CASSVVGGSTDTQYF
. | TRBJ2-2 | . | TRBV18 | TGTGCCAGCTCACCAAAGGGGGTCACGAACACCGGGGAGCTGTTTTTT | CASSPKGVTNTGELFF
. | TRBJ2-7 | . | TRBV5-4 | TGTGCCAGCAGCCCCGGCAGCTTAACCTACGAGCAGTACTTC | CASSPGSLTYEQYF
TRBD2 | TRBJ2-3 | . | TRBV2 | TGTGCCAGCAGACTCCTCCTACTAGCGGGGGGGCGAAATACGCAGTATTTT | CASRLLLLAGGRNTQYF
. | TRBJ1-6 | few | TRBV30 | TGTGCCTGGAGTTCAACAGCATATAATTCACCCCTCCACTTT | CAWSSTAYNSPLHF
. | TRBJ1-1 | . | TRBV19 | TGTGCCAGTAGGACGACAGGAAAGAACACTGAAGCTTTCTTT | CASRTTGKNTEAFF
. | TRBJ1-3 | . | TRBV5-1 | TGCGCCAGCAGCTTGGAAACAGGGAGGAGAAACACCATATATTTT | CASSLETGRRNTIYF
. | TRBJ2-5 | . | TRBV10-1 | TGCGCCAGTCAGTGGATCAGGGGAGGAGAGACCCAGTACTTC | CASQWIRGGETQYF
. | TRBJ2-3 | . | TRBV5-6 | TGTGCCAGCAGCTCCATTGGGACAGATACGCAGTATTTT | CASSSIGTDTQYF
. | TRBJ2-1 | . | TRBV2 | TGTGCCAGCAGTGAAGACAGGGGACTACACAATGAGCAGTTCTTC | CASSEDRGLHNEQFF
TRBD2 | TRBJ2-1 | few | TRBV6-4 | TGTGCCAGCAGTGTGGGACTAGCGGGAGTGAATGAGCAGTTCTTC | CASSVGLAGVNEQFF
. | TRBJ2-1 | . | TRBV7-2 | TGTGCCAGCAGCTTAGACGGTATAGGGGCCGGCAATGAGCAGTTCTTC | CASSLDGIGAGNEQFF
TRBD2 | TRBJ2-1 | . | TRBV5-1 | TGCGCCAGCCAAAAAACCGGACTAGCGGTTAACAATGAGCAGTTCTTC | CASQKTGLAVNNEQFF
. | TRBJ2-2 | . | TRBV2 | TGTGCCAGCAGCATGACAGCCTTGAACACCGGGGAGCTGTTTTTT | CASSMTALNTGELFF
. | TRBJ1-6 | . | TRBV30 | TGTGCCTGGGGGAGTAATTCACCCCTCCACTTT | CAWGSNSPLHF
. | TRBJ1-1 | few | TRBV18 | TGTGCCAGCTCACAGGGTGGCACTGAAGCTTTCTTT | CASSQGGTEAFF
TRBD2 | TRBJ2-5 | . | TRBV10-3 | TGTGCCATAACTAGCGGGGCCAAAGAGACCCAGTACTTC | CAITSGAKETQYF
. | TRBJ2-5 | . | TRBV7-9 | TGTGCCAGCAGCTATCCGGGAGCAGAGACCCAGTACTTC | CASSYPGAETQYF
. | TRBJ2-5 | once | TRBV10-3 | TGTGCCATCAGTGAGTCTGGGGAGTGGAGCGGGGAGACCCAGTACTTC | CAISESGEWSGETQYF
TRBD1 | TRBJ2-2 | . | TRBV19 | TGTGCCAGTACCGGTAGGGACAGGGCTGTCGGGGAGCTGTTTTTT | CASTGRDRAVGELFF
TRBD1 | TRBJ2-1 | . | TRBV6-5 | TGTGCCACCCAAGTCGGACAGGGGGCCTACAATGAGCAGTTCTTC | CATQVGQGAYNEQFF
. | TRBJ1-3 | . | TRBV28 | TGTGCCAGCAGTTTATCTAAACTAGAGGGAAACACCATATATTTT | CASSLSKLEGNTIYF
TRBD1 | TRBJ2-7 | . | TRBV9 | TGTGCCAGCAGCGTAGGTTGGGACAGGGTCTACGAGCAGTACTTC | CASSVGWDRVYEQYF
TRBD1 | TRBJ1-6 | . | TRBV5-6 | TGTGCCAGCAGCTTGGGTTCACCAGGGGGCCTTGATTCACCCCTCCACTTT | CASSLGSPGGLDSPLHF
. | TRBJ2-1 | once | TRBV30 | TGTGCCTGGAGTGTGGTTGAGCAGTTCTTC | CAWSVVEQFF
. | TRBJ2-1 | . | TRBV9 | TGTGCCAGCAGCCCCCGGGTCGCCCCCTACAATGAGCAGTTCTTC | CASSPRVAPYNEQFF
. | TRBJ1-1 | . | TRBV7-2 | TGTGCCAGCAGTTATCAGGGTCCGAACACTGAAGCTTTCTTT | CASSYQGPNTEAFF
. | TRBJ2-3 | . | TRBV5-1 | TGCGCCAGCAGCTGGACGGGGGATTCCACAGATACGCAGTATTTT | CASSWTGDSTDTQYF
. | TRBJ2-7 | . | TRBV11-2 | TGTGCCAGCAGCTTACTATCCTTCAAGGTCCACGAGCAGTACTTC | CASSLLSFKVHEQYF
TRBD1 | TRBJ1-2 | . | TRBV9 | TGTGCCAGCAGCGTAGTATCAACAGGGGATGGCTACACCTTC | CASSVVSTGDGYTF
. | TRBJ1-6 | . | TRBV28 | TGTGCCAGCAGTCCGGGGGGGAATAATTCACCCCTCCACTTT | CASSPGGNNSPLHF
TRBD1 | TRBJ1-1 | . | TRBV5-1 | TGCGCCAGCAGCAGGGACAGGGGGGTCACTGAAGCTTTCTTT | CASSRDRGVTEAFF
. | TRBJ2-7 | . | TRBV28 | TGTGCCAGCGCACACTCGGGACTCGCGTTAGGCTCCTACGAGCAGTACTTC | CASAHSGLALGSYEQYF
. | TRBJ2-7 | . | TRBV18 | TGTGCCAGCTCAGATTGGGCAGCGGTTTCCTACGAGCAGTACTTC | CASSDWAAVSYEQYF
. | TRBJ2-3 | once | TRBV2 | TGTGCCAGCAGTGATAGGGGGGACAGAACAGATACGCAGTATTTT | CASSDRGDRTDTQYF
. | TRBJ2-5 | . | TRBV10-3 | TGTGCCGTTGCAGGGGGGGAGACCCAGTACTTC | CAVAGGETQYF
TRBD2 | TRBJ2-3 | . | TRBV7-6 | TGTGCCAGCAGCTTAGGGACCGGGACTAGCGGCCTAGATACGCAGTATTTT | CASSLGTGTSGLDTQYF
TRBD1 | TRBJ2-7 | . | TRBV5-1 | TGCGCCAGCAGCTTGCAACAGGGGGCGGTCTACGAGCAGTACTTC | CASSLQQGAVYEQYF
TRBD2 | TRBJ2-7 | . | TRBV5-1 | TGCGCCAGCAGCCTACGACTAGCGGGAGGGAACTCCTACGAGCAGTACTTC | CASSLRLAGGNSYEQYF
. | TRBJ1-6 | . | TRBV19 | TGTGCCAGTATGGAGTCAGGCTCTTCACCCCTCCACTTT | CASMESGSSPLHF
. | TRBJ2-3 | once | TRBV7-9 | TGTGCCAGCAGCTTAAAGGCGACCTCCGGGTACGGAATTTTT | CASSLKATSGYGIF
TRBD2 | TRBJ2-1 | once | TRBV5-1 | TGCGCCAGCAGCTCTGGAGGCCTAGCGGCCTACAATGAGCAGTTCTTC | CASSSGGLAAYNEQFF
TRBD2 | TRBJ2-7 | . | TRBV27 | TGTGCCAGCAGTTTACTAGCGGGAGGTGGGGAGCAGTACTTC | CASSLLAGGGEQYF
TRBD1 | TRBJ2-2 | . | TRBV28 | TGTGCCAGCAGTGACCTAAGAGGGGGCGCCGGGGAGCTGTTTTTT | CASSDLRGGAGELFF
. | TRBJ2-6 | . | TRBV18 | TGTGCCAGCTCCCCGGGGGCGGCTGGGGCCAACGTCCTGACTTTC | CASSPGAAGANVLTF
. | TRBJ1-6 | . | TRBV7-9 | TGTGCCAGCACCTCTGGGGAGGGGCGGAATTCACCCCTCCACTTT | CASTSGEGRNSPLHF
TRBD2 | TRBJ2-7 | . | TRBV18 | TGTGCCAGCTCACCAGAACTTACTAGCGGATACAAGCACTTC | CASSPELTSGYKHF
. | TRBJ1-2 | once | TRBV5-6 | TGTGCCAGCAGCTTCACGTACTATGGCTACACCTTC | CASSFTYYGYTF
. | TRBJ1-5 | . | TRBV7-2 | TGTGCCAGCAGCGCCGACAGAGGTCAGCCCCAGCATTTT | CASSADRGQPQHF
. | TRBJ1-2 | . | TRBV7-9 | TGTGCCAGCAGCTTAGCGACCTCATTCGGAAACTATGGCTACACCTTC | CASSLATSFGNYGYTF